Below, 25 T cell receptor beta chains from the same sample are listed, as sequenced in a study of vaccination and CD4 T cells after COVID-19. Their cognate antigens are unknown. Described treatment: roughly 11-day PBMC culture with coronavirus spike peptide pools or control peptides (ViraFEST assay). Cultured CD4+ T cells had their DNA profiled by the Oncomine TCR Beta short-read assay. TCRdb fed the PCR reads into MiXCR, producing one record per CDR3 protein. The table has 11,000 or so distinct CDR3 sequences, around 58% seen once. Sequencing used CD4+ T cells from blood, cultured in vitro. The receptors here all came from a human donor who had recovered from COVID-19.

There are a few counts of this clonotype. This chain joins TRBV5-4 and TRBJ1-2; D is possibly TRBD1 (5 bases). The CDR3 runs to 13 residues. Germline loops: CDR1 SGHNT, CDR2 YYREEE (reference sequence). Trimming took 7 bases from V and 0 from J, leaving 10 bases between them. The CDR3 reads CASSAGTNYGYTF. Written as DNA, the CDR3 is TGTGCCAGCTCGGCAGGGACTAACTATGGCTACACCTTC. Together with reference TRBV5-4 and TRBJ1-2, the CDR3 gives the full variable domain: ETGVTQSPTHLIKTRGQQVTLRCSSQSGHNTVSWYQQALGQGPQFIFQYYREEENGRGNFPPRFSGLQFPNYSSELNVNALELDDSALYLCASSAGTNYGYTFGSGTRLTVV.

The V call is TRBV20-1, the J call TRBJ2-1; D may be TRBD1 (7 bases). Germline V gene data show CDR1 as DFQATT and CDR2 as SNEGSKA (reference sequence). Trimming left V 0 bases short and J 1 base short, with 10 bases between. The CDR3 covers 15 residues. The CDR3 here is CSARDSGGSYNEQFF. The CDR3 DNA reads TGCAGTGCTAGAGATTCAGGGGGGTCCTACAATGAGCAGTTCTTC.

The chain employs TRBV10-3 and TRBJ2-3; D is unresolved. This CDR3 region has 12 residues. Germline CDR1 is ENHRY and CDR2 is SYGVKD. V gave up 6 bases and J gave up 4 bases, with 8 bases separating them. CDR3 amino acids: CAIRPDSDTQYF. As DNA, the CDR3 is TGTGCCATCAGGCCCGACTCAGATACGCAGTATTTT.

This clonotype was detected once. This chain links TRBV28 with TRBJ2-5; 7 nucleotides agree with TRBD2. The CDR3 spans 14 residues. V dropped 3 bases and J dropped 7; count of bases not matched to a gene: 8. Germline V gene sequence: CDR1 MDHEN, CDR2 SYDVKM. CDR3 residues: CASSFVAGDGTQYF. The CDR3 DNA reads TGTGCCAGCAGTTTTGTGGCGGGAGACGGGACCCAGTACTTC.

V is TRBV6-1 and J is TRBJ2-1; D is possibly TRBD2 (6 bases). The CDR3 totals 15 residues. Germline CDR1 and CDR2: MNHNS and SASEGT. V lost 6 bases and J 7 bases, leaving 19 bases between the germline ends. The CDR3 loop is CASSGGGADGNEQFF. The CDR3 DNA reads as TGTGCCAGCAGCGGGGGTGGGGCCGATGGGAATGAGCAGTTCTTC.

The rearrangement joins TRBV20-1 to TRBJ1-1; D may be TRBD1 (6 bases). The CDR3 totals 13 residues. CDR1 and CDR2 from the germline V gene are DFQATT and SNEGSKA (reference sequence). Between the trimmed V and J ends, which lost 3 bases and 0 bases, there was a span of 8 bases. The CDR3 DNA reads TGCAGTGCTAGCGGGACACTGAACACTGAAGCTTTCTTT. Translating it yields CSASGTLNTEAFF.

This clonotype appeared a single time. This chain links TRBV28 with TRBJ2-1; perhaps TRBD2 as D (6 bases). Between the trimmed V and J ends, which lost 7 bases and 3 bases, there was a span of 13 bases. Per the germline V gene, CDR1 is MDHEN and CDR2 is SYDVKM. This CDR3 region has 14 residues. The CDR3 spells CASNTDGSYNEQFF. The CDR3 bases are TGTGCCAGCAACACTGACGGGAGCTACAATGAGCAGTTCTTC.

This clonotype was seen only a few times. The chain joins TRBV6-5 to TRBJ1-2; no definite D call. Per the germline V gene, CDR1 is MNHEY and CDR2 is SVGAGI. Trimming left V 3 bases short and J 0 bases short, with 11 bases between. This CDR3 is built from 15 residues. The CDR3 reads CASSYEFRANYGYTF. For the CDR3, the DNA is TGTGCCAGCAGTTATGAGTTTCGAGCTAACTATGGCTACACCTTC.

The chain recombines TRBV4-1 with TRBJ2-2; D call uncertain. Germline V gene lookup returns CDR1 MGHRA and CDR2 YSYEKL. The CDR3 runs to 15 residues. Trimming stripped 2 bases from V and 6 bases from J, with 13 bases between. CDR3 nucleotides: TGCGCCAGCAGCCAATTACCCGAAGTCCCCGGGGAGCTGTTTTTT. It yields the protein CASSQLPEVPGELFF.

This clonotype was counted between two and nine times. The chain recombines TRBV20-1 with TRBJ1-2, with 10 bases fitting TRBD1. Trimming took 3 bases from V and 0 from J; bases not matched to a gene: 4. This CDR3 has 15 residues. Germline V lookup: CDR1 DFQATT, CDR2 SNEGSKA (reference sequence). The CDR3 sequence is CSASGDRGSNYGYTF. Here the CDR3 DNA reads TGCAGTGCTAGTGGGGACAGGGGATCTAACTATGGCTACACCTTC.

This clonotype was detected a few times. The chain uses TRBV7-2 and TRBJ1-2, with a weak D call TRBD1 (6 bases). The CDR3 is made up of 14 amino acids. The germline V gene encodes CDR1 SGHTA and CDR2 FQGNSA. V was shortened by 6 bases and J by 2 bases, with 13 bases between the two germline ends. CDR3 in amino acids: CASSTDRWNYGYTF. The CDR3 DNA is TGTGCCAGCAGTACAGACAGGTGGAACTATGGCTACACCTTC.

This clonotype has only one observation. This chain connects TRBV19 to TRBJ2-2; 7 positions agree with TRBD2. Germline V lookup: CDR1 LNHDA, CDR2 SQIVND (reference sequence). V dropped 7 bases and J dropped 3; count of bases not matched to a gene: 5. The CDR3 spans 14 residues. CDR3 amino acids: CASTASGYTGELFF. CDR3 sequence (DNA): TGTGCCAGTACGGCTAGCGGATACACCGGGGAGCTGTTTTTT.

The table lists this clonotype with a few counts. This chain links TRBV20-1 with TRBJ2-6; 7 bases align to TRBD1. The CDR3 totals 10 residues. The germline gives CDR1 DFQATT, CDR2 SNEGSKA (reference sequence). The V gene end was trimmed by 3 bases and the J gene end by 19 bases; junction bases not matched to a gene: 6. For the CDR3, the DNA is TGCAGTGCTAGCTTCGACAGGGCAACTTTC. This encodes CSASFDRATF.

This chain uses TRBV2 with TRBJ1-4; D gene ambiguous. The V gene's germline CDR1 is SNHLY and CDR2 FYNNEI. The CDR3 contains 14 residues. V was shortened by 3 bases and J by 3 bases, with 8 bases between the two germline ends. This CDR3 reads CASSDPRANEKLFF. In nucleotides, the CDR3 is TGTGCCAGCAGTGATCCAAGGGCTAATGAAAAACTGTTTTTT.

CDR3 sequence (DNA): TGCAGTGCCCGCCGACTAGCGGGGGTCACAGATACGCAGTATTTT. Translating gives CSARRLAGVTDTQYF. The V gene is TRBV20-1, the J gene TRBJ2-3, with TRBD2 matching over 12 bases. V lost 6 bases, J lost 2 bases, and 6 bases stayed unmatched. The V gene's germline CDR1 is DFQATT and CDR2 SNEGSKA (reference sequence). The CDR3 loop spans 15 amino acids.

V is TRBV27 and J is TRBJ1-6; D possibly corresponds to TRBD1 (5 bases). The germline V and J ends were trimmed by 3 bases and 2 bases, with 8 bases remaining between them. From germline, CDR1 is MNHEY and CDR2 SMNVEV (reference sequence). The CDR3 runs to 15 residues. The CDR3 region is CASSFRDPYNSPLHF. The CDR3 DNA reads TGTGCCAGCAGTTTCAGGGACCCCTATAATTCACCCCTCCACTTT.

The chain combines TRBV7-9 with TRBJ2-7, with D perhaps matching TRBD1 (5 bases). Trimming took 8 bases from V and 2 from J, leaving 10 bases between them. In germline, CDR1 is SEHNR, CDR2 FQNEAQ (reference sequence). This CDR3 is 12 amino acids long. Here the CDR3 reads CASQDITYEQYF. In DNA form, the CDR3 reads TGTGCCAGCCAGGACATAACCTACGAGCAGTACTTC.

This clonotype came up a few times. The chain links TRBV6-1 to TRBJ1-2; D gene unclear. CDR1 is MNHNS and CDR2 is SASEGT in the germline V gene. The CDR3 totals 12 residues. The V end was cut by 0 bases, the J end by 7 bases, with 6 bases between. The CDR3 is CASSEARIGYTF. CDR3 coding DNA: TGTGCCAGCAGTGAAGCCCGAATTGGCTACACCTTC.

This chain links TRBV25-1 with TRBJ2-5; 7 bases are a match to TRBD2. Germline assignment: CDR1 MGHDK and CDR2 SYGVNS. The CDR3 contains 13 residues. After removal of 6 bases from V and 3 bases from J, the junction contained 4 bases not matched to a gene. CDR3 sequence: CASSTGGKETQYF. CDR3 DNA sequence: TGTGCCAGCAGCACGGGGGGTAAAGAGACCCAGTACTTC.

V and J are TRBV7-2 and TRBJ2-1, with 11 bases fitting TRBD2. The J segment lost 5 bases and the V segment lost 6 bases, leaving 6 bases of the junction unmatched. Germline-derived CDR1 and CDR2 are SGHTA and FQGNSA. The CDR3 sequence is 15 residues long. The CDR3 bases are TGTGCCAGCAGTCGACCGGGACTAGCGGACAATGAGCAGTTCTTC. Translating gives CASSRPGLADNEQFF. Drawing the rest from reference TRBV7-2 and TRBJ2-1, the complete variable domain is GAGVSQSPSNKVTEKGKDVELRCDPISGHTALYWYRQSLGQGLEFLIYFQGNSAPDKSGLPSDRFSAERTGGSVSTLTIQRTQQEDSAVYLCASSRPGLADNEQFFGPGTRLTVL.

The chain employs TRBV14 and TRBJ1-3, with D maybe TRBD1 (6 bases). The length of the CDR3 is 13 residues. CDR1 SGHDN and CDR2 FVKESK come from the germline V gene. Trimming removed 1 base from V and 12 bases from J, with 13 bases in between. In nucleotides, the CDR3 is TGTGCCAGCAGCCAAGTAAACGGGGGGCACATATATTTT. This encodes CASSQVNGGHIYF.

In this sample, this clonotype turned up a few times. The chain recombines TRBV6-5 with TRBJ2-2; TRBD1 is a possible D gene (7 bases). This CDR3 comprises 17 residues. V lost 2 bases and J 4 bases, leaving 17 bases between the germline ends. Germline V gene data show CDR1 as MNHEY and CDR2 as SVGAGI. Here the CDR3 DNA reads TGTGCCAGCAGTTACCAATCCGGGACAGCGGGCACCGGGGAGCTGTTTTTT. This translates into CASSYQSGTAGTGELFF.

J is TRBJ1-3 and V is TRBV6-1, with a weak D call TRBD1 (6 bases). The V end was cut by 7 bases, the J end by 4 bases, with 17 bases between. The CDR3 runs to 15 residues. Germline V lookup: CDR1 MNHNS, CDR2 SASEGT. CDR3 loop: CASTGREGGGNTIYF. CDR3 sequence (DNA): TGTGCCAGCACGGGGAGGGAGGGGGGAGGAAACACCATATATTTT.

V gene TRBV7-3 combines with J gene TRBJ2-3; 9 bases map to TRBD1. Germline loops: CDR1 SGHTA, CDR2 FQGTGA. This CDR3 has 15 residues. The V segment lost 5 bases and the J segment 4 bases; nucleotides outside the gene matches: 7. CDR3 loop: CASSPGDRVPDTQYF. In DNA, the CDR3 is TGTGCCAGCAGCCCTGGGGACAGGGTCCCAGATACGCAGTATTTT.

This chain connects TRBV12-3 or TRBV12-4 to TRBJ2-3, with D uncertain. The CDR3 length is 16 residues. V lost 6 bases, J lost 0 bases, and 16 bases lay in between. Here the CDR3 DNA reads TGTGCCAGCAGCCTCCCTTATCCCCCGAGCACAGATACGCAGTATTTT. This gives the protein CASSLPYPPSTDTQYF.